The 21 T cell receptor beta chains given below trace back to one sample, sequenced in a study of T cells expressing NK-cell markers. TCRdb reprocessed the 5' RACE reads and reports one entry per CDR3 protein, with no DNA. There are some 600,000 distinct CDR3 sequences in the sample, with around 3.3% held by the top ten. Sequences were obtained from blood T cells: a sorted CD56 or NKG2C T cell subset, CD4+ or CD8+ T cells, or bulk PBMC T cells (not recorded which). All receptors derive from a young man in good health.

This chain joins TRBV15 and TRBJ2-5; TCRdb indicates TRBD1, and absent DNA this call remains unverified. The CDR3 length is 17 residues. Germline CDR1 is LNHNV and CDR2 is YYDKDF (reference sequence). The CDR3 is CATRAWGGREPQETQYF. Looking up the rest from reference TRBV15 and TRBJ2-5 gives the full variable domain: DAMVIQNPRYQVTQFGKPVTLSCSQTLNHNVMYWYQQKSSQAPKLLFHYYDKDFNNEADTPDNFQSRRPNTSFCFLDIRSPGLGDTAMYLCATRAWGGREPQETQYFGPGTRLLVL.

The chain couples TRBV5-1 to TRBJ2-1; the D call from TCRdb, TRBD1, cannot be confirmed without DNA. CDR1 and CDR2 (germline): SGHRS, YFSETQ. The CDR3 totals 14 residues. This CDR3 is CASSTWDGWDEQFF.

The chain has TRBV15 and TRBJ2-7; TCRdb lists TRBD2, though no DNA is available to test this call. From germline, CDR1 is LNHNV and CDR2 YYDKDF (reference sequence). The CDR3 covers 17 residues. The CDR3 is CATSGLEDAGGTYEQYF. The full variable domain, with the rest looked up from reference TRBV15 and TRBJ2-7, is DAMVIQNPRYQVTQFGKPVTLSCSQTLNHNVMYWYQQKSSQAPKLLFHYYDKDFNNEADTPDNFQSRRPNTSFCFLDIRSPGLGDTAMYLCATSGLEDAGGTYEQYFGPGTRLTVT.

The CDR3 loop is CSAARERTYEQYF. This chain uses TRBV29-1 with TRBJ2-7; the D call from TCRdb, TRBD2, cannot be confirmed without DNA. CDR1 and CDR2 from the germline V gene are SQVTM and ANQGSEA. The length of the CDR3 is 13 residues.

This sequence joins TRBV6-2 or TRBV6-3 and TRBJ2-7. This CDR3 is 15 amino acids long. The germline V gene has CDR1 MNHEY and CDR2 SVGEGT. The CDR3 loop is CASSYSPKTAWEQYF.

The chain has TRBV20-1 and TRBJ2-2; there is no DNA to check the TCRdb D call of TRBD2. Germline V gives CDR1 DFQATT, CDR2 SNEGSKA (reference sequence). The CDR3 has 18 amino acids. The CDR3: CSAYGLAGGPLNTGELFF.

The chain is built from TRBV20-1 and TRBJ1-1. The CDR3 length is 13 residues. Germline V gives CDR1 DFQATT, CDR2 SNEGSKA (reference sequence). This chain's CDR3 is CSARSSRNTEAFF.

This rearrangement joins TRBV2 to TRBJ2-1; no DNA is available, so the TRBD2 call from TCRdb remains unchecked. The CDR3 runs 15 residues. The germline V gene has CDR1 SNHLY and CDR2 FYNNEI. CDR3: CASASLGSTYNEQFF.

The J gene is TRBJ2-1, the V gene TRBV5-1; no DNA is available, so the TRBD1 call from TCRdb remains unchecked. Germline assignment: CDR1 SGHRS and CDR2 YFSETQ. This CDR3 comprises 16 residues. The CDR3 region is CASRLRTASSYNEQFF.

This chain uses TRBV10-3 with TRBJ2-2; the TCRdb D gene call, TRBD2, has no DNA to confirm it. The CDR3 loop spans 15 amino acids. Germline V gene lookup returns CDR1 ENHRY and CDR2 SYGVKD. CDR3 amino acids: CAITPGLANTGELFF.

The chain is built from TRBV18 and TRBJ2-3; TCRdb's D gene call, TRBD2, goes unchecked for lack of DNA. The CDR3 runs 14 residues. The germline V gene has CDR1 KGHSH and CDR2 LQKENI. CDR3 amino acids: CASSPLGSTDTQYF.

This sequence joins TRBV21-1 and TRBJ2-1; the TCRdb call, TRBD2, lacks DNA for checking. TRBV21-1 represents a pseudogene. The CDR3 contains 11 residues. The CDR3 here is CARKGKAGQFF.

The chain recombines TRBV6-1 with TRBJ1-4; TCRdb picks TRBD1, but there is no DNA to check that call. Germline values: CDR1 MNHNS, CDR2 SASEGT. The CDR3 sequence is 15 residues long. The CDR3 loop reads CASSEAGGPYFELFF.

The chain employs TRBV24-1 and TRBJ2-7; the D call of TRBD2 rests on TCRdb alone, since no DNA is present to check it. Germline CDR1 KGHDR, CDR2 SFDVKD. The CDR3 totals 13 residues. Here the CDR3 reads CATSDRWRAGKYF.

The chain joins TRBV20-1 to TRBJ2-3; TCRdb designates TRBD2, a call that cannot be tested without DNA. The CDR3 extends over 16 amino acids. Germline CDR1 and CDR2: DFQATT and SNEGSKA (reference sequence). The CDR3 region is CSARDQGRESRDTQYF.

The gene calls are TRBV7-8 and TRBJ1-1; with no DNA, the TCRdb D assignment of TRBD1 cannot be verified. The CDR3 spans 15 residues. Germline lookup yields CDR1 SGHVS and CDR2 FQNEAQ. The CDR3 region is CASSLAYRGRTEAFF.

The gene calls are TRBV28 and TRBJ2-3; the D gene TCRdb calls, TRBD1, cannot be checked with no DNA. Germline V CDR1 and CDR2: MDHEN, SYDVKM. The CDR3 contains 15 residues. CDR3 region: CASSSSDTSTDTQYF.

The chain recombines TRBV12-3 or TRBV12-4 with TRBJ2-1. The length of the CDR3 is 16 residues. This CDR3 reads CASSSQGKSSYNEQFF.

The CDR3 sequence: CSARPFPTGTVTDTQYF. V usage is TRBV20-1 and J usage is TRBJ2-3; the TCRdb D gene call, TRBD1, has no DNA to confirm it. In germline, CDR1 is DFQATT, CDR2 SNEGSKA (reference sequence). This CDR3 has 17 residues.

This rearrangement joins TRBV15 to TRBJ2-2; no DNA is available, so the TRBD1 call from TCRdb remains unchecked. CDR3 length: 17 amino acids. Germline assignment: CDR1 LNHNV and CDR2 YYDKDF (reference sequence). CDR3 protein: CATSVEVYRGLDGELFF. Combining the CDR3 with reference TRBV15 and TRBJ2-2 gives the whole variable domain DAMVIQNPRYQVTQFGKPVTLSCSQTLNHNVMYWYQQKSSQAPKLLFHYYDKDFNNEADTPDNFQSRRPNTSFCFLDIRSPGLGDTAMYLCATSVEVYRGLDGELFFGEGSRLTVL.

CDR3 sequence: CASTTPLPRDSYQPQHF. The chain carries TRBV23-1 and TRBJ1-5; TCRdb selects TRBD1, and the lack of DNA leaves this call unchecked. TRBV23-1 is an ORF for which the function is uncertain. This CDR3 is built from 17 residues.